Below, 5 T cell receptor beta chains from the same sample are listed, as sequenced in a study of blood T cell repertoires in COVID-19. Profiling relied on immunoSEQ multiplex PCR, and the TCRdb table lists in-frame clones only, not all of them. The repertoire has roughly 400,000 clones, around nine tenths of them found once; the top ten carry approximately 1.5%. Sequencing input: PBMCs or T cells enriched from blood (not recorded which). The receptors originated from a woman in her 30s who had recovered from COVID-19.

V gene TRBV12-5 combines with J gene TRBJ1-6; 10 nucleotides match TRBD1. The J segment lost 3 bases and the V segment lost 5 bases, leaving 10 bases of the junction unmatched. CDR1 and CDR2 (germline): LGHNT, FRNRAP. The CDR3 contains 18 residues. The CDR3 sequence: CASGQWTGGRIYNSPLHF. CDR3 coding DNA: TGTGCTAGTGGTCAATGGACAGGGGGTCGTATCTATAATTCACCCCTCCACTTT. The whole variable domain, remainder taken from reference TRBV12-5 and TRBJ1-6, is DARVTQTPRHKVTEMGQEVTMRCQPILGHNTVFWYRQTMMQGLELLAYFRNRAPLDDSGMPKDRFSAEMPDATLATLKIQPSEPRDSAVYFCASGQWTGGRIYNSPLHFGNGTRLTVT.

This clone appeared once. V is TRBV7-8 and J is TRBJ2-1; D perhaps matches TRBD2 (5 bases). Germline values: CDR1 SGHVS, CDR2 FQNEAQ. Trimming removed 1 base from V and 10 bases from J, with 20 bases in between. This CDR3 comprises 16 residues. CDR3 loop: CASSLVSVRSEGEQFF. The CDR3 coding sequence is TGTGCCAGCAGCTTAGTGTCTGTGAGGTCCGAGGGCGAGCAGTTCTTC.

This clone was found a few times. The rearrangement links TRBV10-1 to TRBJ1-1; D is perhaps TRBD1 (5 bases). The CDR3 is 18 amino acids. V lost 8 bases to trimming and J lost 6 bases, with 31 bases between them. The germline CDR1 and CDR2 sequences are WNHNN and SYGVQD (reference sequence). CDR3 loop: CASYRPPRYDSQKAEAFF. The CDR3 DNA follows: TGCGCCAGCTACCGACCCCCCAGATACGACAGCCAGAAAGCTGAAGCTTTCTTT.

The chain is built from TRBV27 and TRBJ1-2; a possible D gene is TRBD1 (6 bases). The CDR3 extends over 14 amino acids. CDR1 and CDR2 (germline): MNHEY, SMNVEV (reference sequence). The ends were cut back, 6 bases at V and 4 bases at J, with 15 bases in the middle. The CDR3 DNA reads TGTGCCAGCAGACCAGGGGACCTGAGCTATGGCTACACCTTC. Its protein is CASRPGDLSYGYTF.

V and J are TRBV12-5 and TRBJ1-3; possibly TRBD1 for D (5 bases). The germline V gene has CDR1 LGHNT and CDR2 FRNRAP. CDR3 length equals 14 residues. V was cut by 6 bases and J by 2 bases, with 11 bases left in between. CDR3 sequence reads: CASGLRVAGNTIYF. In DNA form, the CDR3 reads TGTGCTAGTGGGCTCAGGGTAGCTGGAAACACCATATATTTT.